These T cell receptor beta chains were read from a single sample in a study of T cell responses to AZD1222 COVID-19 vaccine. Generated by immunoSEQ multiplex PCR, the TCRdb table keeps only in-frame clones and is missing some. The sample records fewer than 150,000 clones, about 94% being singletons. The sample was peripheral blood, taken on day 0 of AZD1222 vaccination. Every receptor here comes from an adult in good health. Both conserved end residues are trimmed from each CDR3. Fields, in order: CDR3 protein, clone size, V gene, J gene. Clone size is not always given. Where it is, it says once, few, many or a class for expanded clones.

CDR3 protein: AGGRGESPLH
clone size: -
V gene: TRBV6-5
J gene: TRBJ1-6

CDR3 protein: ASSQPGQVLGYT
clone size: -
V gene: TRBV4-1
J gene: TRBJ1-2

CDR3 protein: ASSRGQGSTEAF
clone size: -
V gene: TRBV7-9
J gene: TRBJ1-1

CDR3 protein: ASSQALQGNTYT
clone size: -
V gene: TRBV4-2
J gene: TRBJ1-2

CDR3 protein: ASSPMQGDQPQH
clone size: -
V gene: TRBV5-1
J gene: TRBJ1-5

CDR3 protein: ASSPDYEQY
clone size: -
V gene: TRBV12-3/TRBV12-4
J gene: TRBJ2-7

CDR3 protein: ASYRPPGGAF
clone size: few
V gene: TRBV6-5
J gene: TRBJ1-1

CDR3 protein: ASSFRALTSGSTDTQY
clone size: -
V gene: TRBV5-1
J gene: TRBJ2-3

CDR3 protein: ASSPPQGRTVGGYT
clone size: -
V gene: TRBV4-1
J gene: TRBJ1-2

CDR3 protein: ASSLLWTGQILDTQY
clone size: -
V gene: TRBV11-2
J gene: TRBJ2-3

CDR3 protein: ASSQFTGYNTEAF
clone size: -
V gene: TRBV14
J gene: TRBJ1-1

CDR3 protein: ASSLHLQGEAF
clone size: -
V gene: TRBV3-1/TRBV3-2
J gene: TRBJ1-1

CDR3 protein: ASSARNQPQH
clone size: -
V gene: TRBV7-2
J gene: TRBJ1-5

CDR3 protein: ASSDYTSSYEQY
clone size: -
V gene: TRBV2
J gene: TRBJ2-7

CDR3 protein: ASSSESSYNSPLH
clone size: -
V gene: TRBV2
J gene: TRBJ1-6

CDR3 protein: AWRTRDRGQGGANVLT
clone size: -
V gene: TRBV30
J gene: TRBJ2-6

CDR3 protein: ASSFDTSNYGYT
clone size: -
V gene: TRBV5-1
J gene: TRBJ1-2

CDR3 protein: ASSVGGSKNTEAF
clone size: once
V gene: TRBV11-2
J gene: TRBJ1-1

CDR3 protein: ASSIRGDGEKLF
clone size: -
V gene: TRBV19
J gene: TRBJ1-4